This paragraph covers one T cell receptor beta chain sequence. Its antigen is undetermined. The sample originates from a study of blood T cells in healthy people across ages. Regarding the study as a whole: Strong correlation existed between TCR beta diversity and naive T cell percentage. Versus aged donors, long-lived donors had higher diversity and more naive CD4+ cells.

PCR was performed a second time for about 7 to 11 cycles using a sample-barcoded 5' primer and a J-beta primer mix. Tags on each cDNA molecule came from a template-switch adaptor with 12 random nucleotides. TCRdb analysed the 5' RACE reads with MiXCR anew, one entry per CDR3 protein. Of over 950,000 distinct CDR3 sequences in the sample, 51% are singletons; the top ten hold over 20%. Those donating, healthy Caucasian individuals from Russia, were aged roughly 6 to 90. This receptor was taken from a woman aged 55 to 70 in good health. Material: blood.

CDR3 in amino acids: CASSLSNGVDQPQHF. CDR3 bases: TGTGCCAGCAGTTTATCAAACGGGGTTGATCAGCCCCAGCATTTT. This rearrangement joins TRBV27 to TRBJ1-5; D gene ambiguous. The CDR3 is 15 amino acids. CDR1 is MNHEY and CDR2 is SMNVEV in the germline V gene (reference sequence). Trimming removed 0 bases from V and 5 bases from J, with 11 bases in between.